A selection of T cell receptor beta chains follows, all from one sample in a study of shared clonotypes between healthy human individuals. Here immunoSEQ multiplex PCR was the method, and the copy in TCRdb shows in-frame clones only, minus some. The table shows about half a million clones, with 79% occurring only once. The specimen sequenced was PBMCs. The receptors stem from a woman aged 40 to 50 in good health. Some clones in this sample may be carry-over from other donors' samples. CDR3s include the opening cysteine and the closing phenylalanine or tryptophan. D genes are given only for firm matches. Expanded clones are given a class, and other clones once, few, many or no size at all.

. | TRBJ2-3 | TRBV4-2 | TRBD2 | CASRREGRGDTQYF | TGTGCCAGCCGGCGGGAGGGCCGGGGAGATACGCAGTATTTT
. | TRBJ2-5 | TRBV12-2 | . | CASRSQVRRGQRIYRETQYF | TGTGCAAGTCGCTCCCAAGTCAGAAGGGGGCAAAGGATTTATCGTGAGACCCAGTACTTC
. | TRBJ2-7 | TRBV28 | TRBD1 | CASSYPATGGSGYEQYF | TGTGCCAGCAGTTACCCCGCCACAGGGGGTTCCGGCTACGAGCAGTACTTC
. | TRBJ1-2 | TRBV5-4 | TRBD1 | CASSPGTGMIRYTF | TGTGCCAGCAGCCCCGGGACAGGGATGATTCGGTACACCTTC
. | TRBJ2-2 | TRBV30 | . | CACPPGRNTGELFF | TGTGCCTGCCCCCCTGGCCGGAACACCGGGGAGCTGTTTTTT
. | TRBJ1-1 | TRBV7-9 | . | CASSSAGGMNTEAFF | TGTGCCAGCAGCTCCGCGGGGGGCATGAACACTGAAGCTTTCTTT
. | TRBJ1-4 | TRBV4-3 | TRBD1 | CASSLGQGRNEKLFF | TGCGCCAGCAGCCTAGGACAGGGGAGGAATGAAAAACTGTTTTTT
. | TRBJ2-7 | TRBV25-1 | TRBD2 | CASSSSGVTYEQYF | TGTGCCAGCAGTTCTAGCGGGGTTACCTACGAGCAGTACTTC
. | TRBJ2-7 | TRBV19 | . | CASSIGGEQYF | TGTGCCAGTAGTATAGGGGGCGAGCAGTACTTC
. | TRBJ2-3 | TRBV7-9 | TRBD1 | CASSFVRGLTDTQYF | TGTGCCAGCAGCTTTGTTAGGGGGCTAACAGATACGCAGTATTTT
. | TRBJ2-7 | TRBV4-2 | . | CASSQARTRTYEQYF | TGTGCCAGCAGCCAAGCAAGGACTCGCACCTACGAGCAGTACTTC
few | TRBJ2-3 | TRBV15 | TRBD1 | CATSSDRVETDTQYF | TGTGCCACCAGCAGCGACAGGGTCGAGACAGATACGCAGTATTTT
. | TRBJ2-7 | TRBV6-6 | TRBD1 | CASKPDRGNRYEQYF | TGTGCCAGCAAACCAGACAGGGGCAATCGGTACGAGCAGTACTTC
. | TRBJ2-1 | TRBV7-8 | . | CASSPLALKHNEQFF | TGTGCCAGCAGCCCCTTAGCCTTGAAACACAATGAGCAGTTCTTC
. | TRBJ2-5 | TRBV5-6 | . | CASSLAGLEETQYF | TGTGCCAGCAGCTTGGCCGGGTTGGAAGAGACCCAGTACTTC
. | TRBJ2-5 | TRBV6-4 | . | CASREIEAGQLRETQYF | TGTGCCAGCAGAGAGATAGAGGCCGGACAGCTCCGCGAGACCCAGTACTTC
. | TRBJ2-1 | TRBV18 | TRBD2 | CASSPLGTSGTYNEQFF | TGTGCCAGCTCACCACTCGGGACTAGCGGCACCTACAATGAGCAGTTCTTC
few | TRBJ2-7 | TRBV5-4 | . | CASSSRTVLPLEQYF | TGTGCCAGCAGCTCACGGACCGTCCTGCCCCTCGAGCAGTACTTC
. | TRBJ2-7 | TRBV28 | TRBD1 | CASSRSRDRGYEQYF | TGTGCCAGCAGCCGGAGTCGGGACAGGGGCTACGAGCAGTACTTC
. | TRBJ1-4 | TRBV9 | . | CASSVGVATNEKLFF | TGTGCCAGCAGCGTAGGTGTCGCGACTAATGAAAAACTGTTTTTT
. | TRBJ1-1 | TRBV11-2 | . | CASSLIDGEAFF | TGTGCCAGCAGCCTCATCGATGGTGAAGCTTTCTTT
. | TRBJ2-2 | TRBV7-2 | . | CASSPRGNTGELFF | TGTGCCAGCAGCCCGCGGGGGAACACCGGGGAGCTGTTTTTT
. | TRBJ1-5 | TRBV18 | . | CASSPQPRTAGSQPQHF | TGTGCCAGCTCACCTCAACCCAGGACAGCTGGGAGTCAGCCCCAGCATTTT
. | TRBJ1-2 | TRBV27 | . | CASSSRGAYGYTF | TGTGCCAGCAGTTCCCGAGGGGCGTATGGCTACACCTTC
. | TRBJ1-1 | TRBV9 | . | CASSVKGGVEAFF | TGTGCCAGCAGCGTTAAAGGGGGGGTCGAAGCTTTCTTT
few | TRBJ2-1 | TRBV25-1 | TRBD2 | CASSLQRLGGVKHYEQFF | TGTGCCAGCAGTCTCCAAAGATTGGGGGGGGTAAAACACTATGAGCAGTTCTTC
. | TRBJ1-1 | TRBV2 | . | CASIKAYTEAFF | TGTGCCAGCATTAAGGCCTACACTGAAGCTTTCTTT
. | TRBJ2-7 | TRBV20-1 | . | CSARESYEQYF | TGCAGTGCTAGAGAGTCATACGAGCAGTACTTC
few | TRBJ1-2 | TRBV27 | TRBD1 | CASSLGIQGYYGYTF | TGTGCCAGCAGTTTAGGCATACAGGGGTACTATGGCTACACCTTC
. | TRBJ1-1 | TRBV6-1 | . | CASSDREDSEAFF | TGTGCCAGCAGTGACCGGGAGGACAGTGAAGCTTTCTTT
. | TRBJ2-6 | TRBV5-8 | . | CASGDRLGANVLTF | TGTGCCAGTGGCGACAGGTTAGGGGCCAACGTCCTGACTTTC
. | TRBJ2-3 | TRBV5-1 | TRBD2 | CASRKATSGNGDTQYF | TGCGCCAGCAGAAAGGCGACTAGCGGGAATGGAGATACGCAGTATTTT
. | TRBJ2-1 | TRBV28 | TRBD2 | CASKAGGSFNEQFF | TGTGCCAGCAAAGCGGGAGGGTCTTTTAATGAGCAGTTCTTC
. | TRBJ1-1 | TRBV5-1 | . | CASSSIGGGTEAFF | TGCGCCAGCAGCTCAATCGGGGGAGGCACTGAAGCTTTCTTT
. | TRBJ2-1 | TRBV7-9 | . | CASSLLAGESYNEQFF | TGTGCCAGCAGCTTACTCGCAGGCGAGTCCTACAATGAGCAGTTCTTC
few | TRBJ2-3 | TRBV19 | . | CASSMRAGSTDTQYF | TGTGCCAGTAGTATGAGGGCCGGTAGCACAGATACGCAGTATTTT
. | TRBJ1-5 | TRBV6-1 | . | CASSENWAGAIQPQHF | TGTGCCAGCAGTGAAAATTGGGCGGGAGCCATACAGCCCCAGCATTTT
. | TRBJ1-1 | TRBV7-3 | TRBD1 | CASSQGQGNTEAFF | TGTGCCAGCAGCCAGGGACAGGGCAACACTGAAGCTTTCTTT
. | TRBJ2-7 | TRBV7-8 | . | CASSLEGGWSYEQYF | TGTGCCAGCAGCTTAGAAGGAGGGTGGTCCTACGAGCAGTACTTC
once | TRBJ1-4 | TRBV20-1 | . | CSARGGSQLLF | TGCAGTGCTAGAGGGGGAAGTCAACTGCTTTTT
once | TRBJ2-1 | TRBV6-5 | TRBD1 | CASSLDRKNEQFF | TGTGCCAGCAGCCTGGACAGGAAGAATGAGCAGTTCTTC
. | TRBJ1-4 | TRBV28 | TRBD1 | CASSLDRNEKLFF | TGTGCCAGCAGCCTGGACAGGAATGAAAAACTGTTTTTT
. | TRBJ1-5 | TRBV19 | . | CASSNGRGNQPQHF | TGTGCCAGTAGTAACGGTAGGGGGAATCAGCCCCAGCATTTT
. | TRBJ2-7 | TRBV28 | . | CASTVEGDSYEQYF | TGTGCCAGCACCGTCGAGGGGGACTCCTACGAGCAGTACTTC
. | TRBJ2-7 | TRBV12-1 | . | CASSFRRRRSGYEQYF | TGTGCCAGCAGCTTTCGGCGCAGAAGGTCAGGGTACGAGCAGTACTTC
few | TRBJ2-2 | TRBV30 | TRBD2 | CAWSEPERGATGELFF | TGTGCCTGGAGCGAACCGGAGCGGGGGGCGACCGGGGAGCTGTTTTTT
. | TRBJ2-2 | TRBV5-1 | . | CASSGPLRRDPGELFF | TGCGCCAGCAGCGGACCGCTTAGGAGGGACCCCGGGGAGCTGTTTTTT
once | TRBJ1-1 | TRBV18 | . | CASSQKPPAGYTEAFF | TGTGCCAGCTCCCAGAAACCTCCGGCGGGGTACACTGAAGCTTTCTTT
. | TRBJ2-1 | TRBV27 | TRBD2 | CASSWTSGRASYNEQFF | TGTGCCAGCAGTTGGACTAGCGGGAGGGCATCCTACAATGAGCAGTTCTTC
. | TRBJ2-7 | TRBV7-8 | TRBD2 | CASSLGRERSYEQYF | TGTGCCAGCAGCTTGGGGAGGGAGCGTTCCTACGAGCAGTACTTC
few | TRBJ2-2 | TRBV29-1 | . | CSVEGTANTGELFF | TGCAGCGTTGAGGGGACCGCCAACACCGGGGAGCTGTTTTTT
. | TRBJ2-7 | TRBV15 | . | CATSRDPAGSWEQYF | TGTGCCACCAGCAGAGATCCGGCGGGTTCTTGGGAGCAGTACTTC
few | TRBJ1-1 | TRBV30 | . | CAWTLSVRAEAFF | TGTGCCTGGACCTTGAGCGTGCGCGCTGAAGCTTTCTTT
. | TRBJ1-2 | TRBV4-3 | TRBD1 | CASSQETGSDGYTF | TGCGCCAGCAGCCAAGAGACAGGGTCGGATGGCTACACCTTC
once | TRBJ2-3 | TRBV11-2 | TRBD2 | CASRSTGGGTDTQYF | TGTGCCAGCAGGAGCACGGGAGGAGGCACAGATACGCAGTATTTT
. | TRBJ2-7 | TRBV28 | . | CASSLTHLSYEQYF | TGTGCCAGCAGTTTGACTCACCTCTCCTACGAGCAGTACTTC
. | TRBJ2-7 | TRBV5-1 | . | CASSFSYEQYF | TGCGCCAGCAGCTTCTCCTACGAGCAGTACTTC
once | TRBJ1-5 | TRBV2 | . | CASGGSEDQPQHF | TGTGCCAGTGGGGGGAGCGAGGATCAGCCCCAGCATTTT
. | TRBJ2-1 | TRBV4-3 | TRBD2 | CASSQDGDTSGPAYNEQFF | TGCGCCAGCAGCCAAGATGGCGATACTAGCGGACCGGCTTACAATGAGCAGTTCTTC
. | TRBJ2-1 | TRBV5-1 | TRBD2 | CASRGGLAGHPEQFF | TGCGCCAGCAGGGGGGGACTAGCGGGACACCCCGAGCAGTTCTTC